A selection of T cell receptor beta chains follows, all from one sample in a study of resident and recirculating memory T cells in vitiligo. The assay was immunoSEQ multiplex PCR, and TCRdb's table has in-frame clones only and misses some. The sample lists 60,000 to 80,000 clones; just over 90% were seen once. Sequencing used blood. The receptors derive from a male donor with vitiligo. Each CDR3 is given with its conserved first and last residue. A D gene is named only where the DNA matches it firmly.

>TRBV7-2|14|TRBD1|TRBJ2-5
CASSSSGQGETQYF
TGTGCCAGCAGCTCCTCTGGACAGGGAGAGACCCAGTACTTC
>TRBV6-6|15|.|TRBJ1-3
CASSHTGLSGNTIYF
TGTGCCAGCAGTCATACAGGGTTATCTGGAAACACCATATATTTT
>TRBV2|12|TRBD1|TRBJ2-5
CARRQGEETQYF
TGTGCCAGGCGACAGGGCGAGGAGACCCAGTACTTC
>TRBV7-9|15|TRBD1|TRBJ1-1
CASSAEGQGNTEAFF
TGTGCCAGCAGCGCAGAGGGACAGGGAAACACTGAAGCTTTCTTT
>TRBV29-1|13|TRBD1|TRBJ1-4
CSVESPGGGKLFF
TGCAGCGTTGAATCCCCAGGGGGCGGCAAACTGTTTTTT
>TRBV11-3|15|.|TRBJ2-7
CASSDKQAPPYEQYF
TGTGCCAGCAGCGACAAACAGGCTCCCCCCTACGAGCAGTACTTC
>TRBV4-3|13|.|TRBJ2-3
CASSQDPGDTQYF
TGCGCCAGCAGCCAAGATCCGGGAGATACGCAGTATTTT
>TRBV19|13|.|TRBJ1-1
CASSIFQNTEAFF
TGTGCCAGTAGTATTTTCCAGAACACTGAAGCTTTCTTT
>TRBV6-5|14|.|TRBJ1-3
CATRVPGSGNTIYF
TGTGCCACCCGGGTTCCCGGCTCTGGAAACACCATATATTTT
>TRBV4-3|15|.|TRBJ2-3
CASSQDTSRSDTQYF
TGCGCCAGCAGCCAAGATACGAGCAGGTCAGATACGCAGTATTTT
>TRBV27|15|TRBD1|TRBJ2-7
CASSLSGTGGYEQYF
TGTGCCAGCAGTTTATCCGGGACAGGGGGTTACGAGCAGTACTTC
>TRBV15|13|.|TRBJ1-5
CATSTGGEEAQHF
TGTGCCACCAGCACAGGTGGAGAGGAGGCCCAGCATTTT
>TRBV29-1|15|TRBD1|TRBJ2-7
CSVEGTGDNSYEQYF
TGCAGCGTTGAGGGGACAGGAGACAACTCCTACGAGCAGTACTTC